A single sample is the source of the 21 T cell receptor beta chains below, sequenced in a study of T cell responses to AZD1222 COVID-19 vaccine. The assay was immunoSEQ multiplex PCR, and TCRdb's table has in-frame clones only and misses some. The sample has 90,000 to 150,000 clones; roughly 90% are singletons. The starting material was peripheral blood, obtained on day 0 of AZD1222 vaccination. These receptors were obtained from an adult in good health.

The J gene is TRBJ1-5, the V gene TRBV6-1; TRBD1 agrees at 9 bases. CDR1 is MNHNS, CDR2 SASEGT, per germline. Trimming removed 1 base from V and 9 bases from J; junction bases left unmatched: 4. The CDR3 runs to 14 residues. This CDR3 is CASSEGTGERPQHF. For the CDR3, the DNA is TGTGCCAGCAGTGAAGGGACAGGGGAGAGGCCCCAGCATTTT.

The chain couples TRBV15 to TRBJ1-5; TRBD1 agrees at 9 bases. Germline V gene lookup returns CDR1 LNHNV and CDR2 YYDKDF (reference sequence). The CDR3 length is 15 residues. The V segment lost 6 bases and the J segment 1 base; nucleotides outside the gene matches: 4. The CDR3 loop is CATRYRGLSNQPQHF. The CDR3 nucleotides read TGTGCCACCAGGTACAGGGGGCTAAGCAATCAGCCCCAGCATTTT.

This chain uses TRBV5-4 with TRBJ1-2; 9 bases align to TRBD1. Germline V gene data show CDR1 as SGHNT and CDR2 as YYREEE (reference sequence). V was pared by 4 bases and J by 8 bases, with 9 bases of the junction left unmatched. The CDR3 consists of 14 residues. The CDR3 coding sequence is TGTGCCAGCAGCCCTCCGGGACAGGGAGGAGGCTACACCTTC. As protein: CASSPPGQGGGYTF.

The V gene is TRBV14, the J gene TRBJ2-2; no clear D gene. Germline loops: CDR1 SGHDN, CDR2 FVKESK. The V gene lost 2 bases and the J gene lost 0 bases, with 1 base spanning the gap. The CDR3 contains 13 residues. The CDR3 is CASSQTNTGELFF. The DNA for the CDR3 is TGTGCCAGCAGCCAAACGAACACCGGGGAGCTGTTTTTT. The whole variable domain, remainder taken from reference TRBV14 and TRBJ2-2, is EAGVTQFPSHSVIEKGQTVTLRCDPISGHDNLYWYRRVMGKEIKFLLHFVKESKQDESGMPNNRFLAERTGGTYSTLKVQPAELEDSGVYFCASSQTNTGELFFGEGSRLTVL.

V usage is TRBV6-5 and J usage is TRBJ1-2; 12 bases are shared with TRBD1. The trim removed 4 bases at V and 6 bases at J, leaving 3 bases unmatched. Germline assignment: CDR1 MNHEY and CDR2 SVGAGI. CDR3 length: 14 residues. DNA of the CDR3: TGTGCCAGCAGTTCCGGGACAGGGGGCAATGGCTACACCTTC. This sequence encodes CASSSGTGGNGYTF.

The gene calls are TRBV2 and TRBJ2-7, with 9 bases that match TRBD1. Per germline, CDR1 SNHLY and CDR2 FYNNEI. The V segment lost 7 bases and the J segment 4 bases; nucleotides outside the gene matches: 11. The CDR3 has 15 amino acids. CDR3 sequence: CASMGGQGKGYEQYF. Here the CDR3 DNA reads TGTGCCAGCATGGGGGGACAGGGTAAAGGGTACGAGCAGTACTTC.

The rearrangement links TRBV27 to TRBJ2-7, with 15 bases matching TRBD2. Germline lookup yields CDR1 MNHEY and CDR2 SMNVEV (reference sequence). The CDR3 length is 16 residues. The V and J ends lost 5 bases and 2 bases, in that order; junction bases with no gene match: 4. The CDR3 DNA reads as TGTGCCAGCAGTCACCGGACTAGCGGGGGGGCCTACGAGCAGTACTTC. Translating it yields CASSHRTSGGAYEQYF.

In this sample, this clone turned up once. The rearrangement links TRBV6-1 to TRBJ1-3; possibly TRBD1 for D (5 bases). Germline V gene sequence: CDR1 MNHNS, CDR2 SASEGT. V was pared by 10 bases and J by 4 bases, with 14 bases between. The CDR3 contains 13 residues. The CDR3 region is CATRDVNGNTIYF. The DNA for the CDR3 is TGTGCCACCAGGGACGTAAACGGAAACACCATATATTTT.

The V call is TRBV19, the J call TRBJ2-7; no clear D. The germline gives CDR1 LNHDA, CDR2 SQIVND (reference sequence). The CDR3 is made up of 15 amino acids. V was clipped by 5 bases and J by 1 base, with 15 bases between them. The CDR3 protein is CASSARLVGSYEQYF. In DNA form, the CDR3 reads TGTGCCAGTAGTGCTAGACTGGTGGGATCCTACGAGCAGTACTTC. Combining the CDR3 with reference TRBV19 and TRBJ2-7 gives the whole variable domain DGGITQSPKYLFRKEGQNVTLSCEQNLNHDAMYWYRQDPGQGLRLIYYSQIVNDFQKGDIAEGYSVSREKKESFPLTVTSAQKNPTAFYLCASSARLVGSYEQYFGPGTRLTVT.

The chain combines TRBV7-9 with TRBJ2-3; TRBD1 might be the D (6 bases). This CDR3 spans 16 amino acids. V was cut by 5 bases and J by 2 bases, with 17 bases left in between. Germline loops: CDR1 SEHNR, CDR2 FQNEAQ (reference sequence). CDR3 DNA sequence: TGTGCCAGCAGCCGGACGACAGGTCCGTCCACAGATACGCAGTATTTT. This translates into CASSRTTGPSTDTQYF.

This chain links TRBV5-4 with TRBJ1-3, with 12 bases matching TRBD1. CDR3 length equals 17 residues. V lost 0 bases and J lost 8; bases outside the gene matches: 9. Per the germline V gene, CDR1 is SGHNT and CDR2 is YYREEE (reference sequence). The CDR3 loop is CASSLDLWGQGADTIYF. In DNA form, the CDR3 reads TGTGCCAGCAGCTTGGATCTGTGGGGACAGGGGGCGGACACCATATATTTT.

This sequence joins TRBV7-2 and TRBJ1-1, with TRBD1 identical over 8 bases. From germline, CDR1 is SGHTA and CDR2 FQGNSA. This CDR3 is 15 amino acids long. V was clipped by 2 bases and J by 5 bases; unmatched bases: 7. The CDR3 here is CASSLFGQGGTEAFF. CDR3 coding DNA: TGTGCCAGCAGCTTATTTGGACAGGGTGGAACTGAAGCTTTCTTT. The full variable domain, completed using reference TRBV7-2 and TRBJ1-1, is GAGVSQSPSNKVTEKGKDVELRCDPISGHTALYWYRQSLGQGLEFLIYFQGNSAPDKSGLPSDRFSAERTGGSVSTLTIQRTQQEDSAVYLCASSLFGQGGTEAFFGQGTRLTVV.

In regard to this clone: This specimen includes other DNA sequences encoding the same CDR3. The V gene is TRBV7-3, the J gene TRBJ1-2; 10 bases align to TRBD1. CDR1 and CDR2 from the germline V gene are SGHTA and FQGTGA. J lost 5 bases, V lost 5 bases, and 5 bases had no gene match. The length of the CDR3 is 14 residues. CDR3: CASSPDRGPYGYTF. For the CDR3, the DNA is TGTGCCAGCAGCCCCGACAGGGGGCCTTATGGCTACACCTTC.

The chain couples TRBV28 to TRBJ1-1; D gene unclear. Trimming shortened V by 4 bases and J by 1 base, and 10 bases separated the two germline ends. Germline CDR1 reads MDHEN; CDR2 reads SYDVKM. The CDR3 loop spans 14 amino acids. The CDR3 protein is CASSSPAANTEAFF. The CDR3 DNA sequence: TGTGCCAGCAGTTCTCCGGCAGCGAACACTGAAGCTTTCTTT.

The CDR3, as DNA: TGTGCCAGCAGATCTACAGGGGTCTACGAGCAGTACTTC. Translated: CASRSTGVYEQYF. This chain joins TRBV5-6 and TRBJ2-7, with 7 bases that match TRBD1. Trimming took 5 bases from V and 3 from J; bases not matched to a gene: 5. The CDR3 covers 13 residues. Germline assignment: CDR1 SGHDT and CDR2 YYEEEE.

The chain has TRBV28 and TRBJ2-7; 7 bases are a match to TRBD1. V gave up 4 bases and J gave up 0 bases; unmatched junction bases: 9. CDR1 and CDR2 from the germline V gene are MDHEN and SYDVKM. The length of the CDR3 is 16 residues. DNA for the CDR3: TGTGCCAGCAGTTCCTATCGGACAGGCAACTCCTACGAGCAGTACTTC. The encoded protein is CASSSYRTGNSYEQYF.

The chain combines TRBV23-1 with TRBJ2-7; 10 nucleotides agree with TRBD1. Being an ORF, TRBV23-1 has a function that is uncertain. With V trimmed by 2 bases and J by 4 bases, 8 bases remained unmatched. The CDR3 runs 16 residues. In DNA form, the CDR3 reads TGCGCCAGCAGTCAAGGACAGGGGGGTTATGTTTACGAGCAGTACTTC. It is translated as CASSQGQGGYVYEQYF.

The J gene is TRBJ1-2, the V gene TRBV7-2; D is unresolved. The CDR3 spans 12 residues. Deletions cut 5 bases from V and 5 bases from J, with 9 bases between. Germline values: CDR1 SGHTA, CDR2 FQGNSA. CDR3 coding DNA: TGTGCCAGCAGCATCCAGCAATATGGCTACACCTTC. Translation gives CASSIQQYGYTF.

This rearrangement joins TRBV11-1 to TRBJ1-2; a weak D match, TRBD1 (6 bases). Germline CDR1 is SGHAT and CDR2 is FQDESV (reference sequence). Between the trimmed V and J ends, which lost 0 bases and 4 bases, there was a span of 15 bases. The CDR3 has 16 amino acids. CDR3 DNA sequence: TGTGCCAGCAGCTTAGCGCCACAGGGTGCGGTCTATGGCTACACCTTC. Translating it yields CASSLAPQGAVYGYTF. The whole variable domain, remainder taken from reference TRBV11-1 and TRBJ1-2, is EAEVAQSPRYKITEKSQAVAFWCDPISGHATLYWYRQILGQGPELLVQFQDESVVDDSQLPKDRFSAERLKGVDSTLKIQPAELGDSAMYLCASSLAPQGAVYGYTFGSGTRLTVV.

The rearrangement links TRBV5-5 to TRBJ1-5; 7 nucleotides line up with TRBD1. This CDR3 region has 17 residues. Germline CDR1 reads SGHKS; CDR2 reads YYEKEE (reference sequence). The V and J ends lost 4 bases and 4 bases, in that order; junction bases with no gene match: 14. The CDR3 coding sequence is TGTGCCAGCAGCCGGACGGGCCGGACAGGACTAAATCAGCCCCAGCATTTT. This sequence encodes CASSRTGRTGLNQPQHF. Looking up the rest from reference TRBV5-5 and TRBJ1-5 gives the full variable domain: DAGVTQSPTHLIKTRGQQVTLRCSPISGHKSVSWYQQVLGQGPQFIFQYYEKEERGRGNFPDRFSARQFPNYSSELNVNALLLGDSALYLCASSRTGRTGLNQPQHFGDGTRLSIL.

CDR3 nucleotides: TGTGCCAGCAGCTTAGGGCGGACAGCCACCTACGAGCAGTACTTC. Amino acid sequence: CASSLGRTATYEQYF. The J gene is TRBJ2-7, the V gene TRBV7-2; the D gene is possibly TRBD1 (6 bases). This CDR3 has 15 residues. V was clipped by 1 base and J by 2 bases, with 12 bases between them. CDR1 SGHTA and CDR2 FQGNSA come from the germline V gene. The full variable domain, rest sourced from reference TRBV7-2 and TRBJ2-7, is GAGVSQSPSNKVTEKGKDVELRCDPISGHTALYWYRQSLGQGLEFLIYFQGNSAPDKSGLPSDRFSAERTGGSVSTLTIQRTQQEDSAVYLCASSLGRTATYEQYFGPGTRLTVT.